The entry below describes one T cell receptor beta chain. What it recognizes is unknown. This entry belongs to a study of cytomegalovirus exposure and HLA in healthy donors. The CDR3 sequence is 16 residues long. Germline trimming cut 2 bases from V and 5 bases from J; bases unmatched to any gene: 7. CDR1 is SEHNR, CDR2 FQNEAQ, per germline (reference sequence). Separation from the roughly 600-subject first cohort characterized the roughly 120-subject validation cohort, to which the donors belonged. General study results and limits: Specific recognition of CMV antigens was confirmed in vitro for a few chains (all CMV-associated). Reports indicated that the classifier achieved high specificity and sensitivity in diagnosing cytomegalovirus status. Usually a TCR sequence was rare, but some public TCRs were found in many donors.

The assay was immunoSEQ multiplex PCR, and TCRdb's table has in-frame clones only and misses some. The sample has about 120,000 clones, around 85% seen once. What was sequenced was PBMCs. V usage is TRBV7-9 and J usage is TRBJ1-4; 8 bases map to TRBD1. This clonotype was sampled from a woman aged 25 to 39 in good health and CMV-seronegative. The CDR3 reads CASSLRSAGGNEKLFF. In DNA, the CDR3 is TGTGCCAGCAGCTTAAGATCGGCAGGGGGCAATGAAAAACTGTTTTTT.